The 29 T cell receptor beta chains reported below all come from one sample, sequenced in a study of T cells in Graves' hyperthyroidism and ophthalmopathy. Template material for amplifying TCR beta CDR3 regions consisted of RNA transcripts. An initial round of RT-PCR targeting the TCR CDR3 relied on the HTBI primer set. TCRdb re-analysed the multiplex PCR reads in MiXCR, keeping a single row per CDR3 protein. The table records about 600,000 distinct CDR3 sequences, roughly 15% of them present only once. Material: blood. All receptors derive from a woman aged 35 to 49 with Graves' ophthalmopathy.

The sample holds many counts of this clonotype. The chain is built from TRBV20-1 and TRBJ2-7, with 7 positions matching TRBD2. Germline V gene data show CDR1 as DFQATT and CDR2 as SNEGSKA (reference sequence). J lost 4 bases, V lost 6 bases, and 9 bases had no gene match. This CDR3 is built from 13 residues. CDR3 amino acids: CSAPDWGGYEQYF. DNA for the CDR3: TGCAGTGCCCCAGACTGGGGGGGGTACGAGCAGTACTTC.

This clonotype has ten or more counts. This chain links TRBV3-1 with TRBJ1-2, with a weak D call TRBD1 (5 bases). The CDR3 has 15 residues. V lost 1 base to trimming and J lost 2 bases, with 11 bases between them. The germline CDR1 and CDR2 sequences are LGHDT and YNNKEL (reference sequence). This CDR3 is CASSQVRGRNYGYTF. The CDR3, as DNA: TGTGCCAGCAGCCAAGTGAGGGGACGGAACTATGGCTACACCTTC.

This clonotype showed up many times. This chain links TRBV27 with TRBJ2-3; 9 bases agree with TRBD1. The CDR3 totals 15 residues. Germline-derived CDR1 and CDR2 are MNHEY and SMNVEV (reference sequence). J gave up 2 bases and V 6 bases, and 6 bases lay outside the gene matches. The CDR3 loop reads CASRGTGKLTDTQYF. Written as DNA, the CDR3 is TGTGCCAGCAGGGGGACAGGGAAACTCACAGATACGCAGTATTTT.

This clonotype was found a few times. The CDR3: CASSSPSPGEQYF. The CDR3 nucleotides read TGTGCCAGCAGTTCCCCAAGTCCGGGCGAGCAGTACTTC. The chain recombines TRBV28 with TRBJ2-7; no reliable D call. V dropped 4 bases and J dropped 6 bases, with 13 bases sitting between them. The CDR3 consists of 13 residues. The germline V gene has CDR1 MDHEN and CDR2 SYDVKM.

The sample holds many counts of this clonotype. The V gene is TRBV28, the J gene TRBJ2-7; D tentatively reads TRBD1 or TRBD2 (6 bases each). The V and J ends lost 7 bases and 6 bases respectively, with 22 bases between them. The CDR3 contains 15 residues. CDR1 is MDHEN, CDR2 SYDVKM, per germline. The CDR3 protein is CASTLGGGAVREQYF. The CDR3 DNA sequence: TGTGCCAGCACCCTAGGGGGAGGTGCCGTCCGCGAGCAGTACTTC.

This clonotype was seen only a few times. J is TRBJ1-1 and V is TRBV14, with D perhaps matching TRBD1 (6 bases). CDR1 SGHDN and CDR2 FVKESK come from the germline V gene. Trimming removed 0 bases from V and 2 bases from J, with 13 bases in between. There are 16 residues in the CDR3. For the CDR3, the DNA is TGTGCCAGCAGCCAAGATTGGGGACAAGTTAACACTGAAGCTTTCTTT. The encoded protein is CASSQDWGQVNTEAFF. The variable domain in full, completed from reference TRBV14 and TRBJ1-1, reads EAGVTQFPSHSVIEKGQTVTLRCDPISGHDNLYWYRRVMGKEIKFLLHFVKESKQDESGMPNNRFLAERTGGTYSTLKVQPAELEDSGVYFCASSQDWGQVNTEAFFGQGTRLTVV.

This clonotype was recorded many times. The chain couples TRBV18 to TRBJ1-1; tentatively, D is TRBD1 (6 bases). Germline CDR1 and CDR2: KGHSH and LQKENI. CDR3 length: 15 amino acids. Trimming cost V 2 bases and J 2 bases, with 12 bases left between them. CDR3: CASSPSGQRNTEAFF. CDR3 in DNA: TGTGCCAGCTCACCATCAGGACAGCGTAACACTGAAGCTTTCTTT.

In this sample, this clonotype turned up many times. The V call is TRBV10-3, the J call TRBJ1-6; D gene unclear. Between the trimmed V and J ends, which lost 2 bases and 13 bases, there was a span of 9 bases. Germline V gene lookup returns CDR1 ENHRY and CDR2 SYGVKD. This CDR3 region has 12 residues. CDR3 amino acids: CAISEIRGPLHF. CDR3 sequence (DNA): TGTGCCATCAGTGAGATCCGTGGTCCCCTCCACTTT.

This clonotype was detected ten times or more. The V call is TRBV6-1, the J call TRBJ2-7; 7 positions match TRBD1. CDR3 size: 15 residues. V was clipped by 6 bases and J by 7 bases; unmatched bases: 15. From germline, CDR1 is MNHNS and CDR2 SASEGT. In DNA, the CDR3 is TGTGCCAGCAGAGCCGAGGGGGCAACGTACAAGGAGCAGTACTTC. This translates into CASRAEGATYKEQYF.

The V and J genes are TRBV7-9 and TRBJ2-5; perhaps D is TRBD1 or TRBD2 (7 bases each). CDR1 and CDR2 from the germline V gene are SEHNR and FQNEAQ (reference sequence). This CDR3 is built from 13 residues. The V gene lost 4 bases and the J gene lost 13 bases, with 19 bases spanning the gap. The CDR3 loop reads CASSWGGQSLLYF. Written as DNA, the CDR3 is TGTGCCAGCAGCTGGGGGGGACAGTCCCTATTGTACTTC.

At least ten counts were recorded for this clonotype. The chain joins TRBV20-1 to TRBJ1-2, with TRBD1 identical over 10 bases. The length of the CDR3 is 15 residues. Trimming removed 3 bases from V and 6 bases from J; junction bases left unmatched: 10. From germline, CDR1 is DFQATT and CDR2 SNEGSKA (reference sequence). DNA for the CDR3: TGCAGTGCTAGTCCCGGGACAGGGGCAGGACATGGCTACACCTTC. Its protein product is CSASPGTGAGHGYTF.

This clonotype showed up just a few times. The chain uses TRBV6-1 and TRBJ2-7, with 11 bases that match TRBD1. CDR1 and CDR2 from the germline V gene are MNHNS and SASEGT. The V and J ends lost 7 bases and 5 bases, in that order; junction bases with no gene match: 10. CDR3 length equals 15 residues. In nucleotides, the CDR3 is TGTGCCAGCAATCTAATGGGACAGGGGGGTAACGAGCAGTACTTC. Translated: CASNLMGQGGNEQYF.

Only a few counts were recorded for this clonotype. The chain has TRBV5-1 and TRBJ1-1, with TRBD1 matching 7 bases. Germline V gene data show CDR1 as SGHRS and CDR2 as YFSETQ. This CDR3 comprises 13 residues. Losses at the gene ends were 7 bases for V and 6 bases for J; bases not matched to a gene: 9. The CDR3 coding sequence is TGCGCCAGCCGACAGGGAACCGACTCTGAAGCTTTCTTT. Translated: CASRQGTDSEAFF.

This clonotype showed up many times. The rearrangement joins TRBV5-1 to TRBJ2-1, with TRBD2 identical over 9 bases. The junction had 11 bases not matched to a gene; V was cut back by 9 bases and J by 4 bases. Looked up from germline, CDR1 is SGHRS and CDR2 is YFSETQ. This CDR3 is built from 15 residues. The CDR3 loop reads CANGFSGGPYNEQFF. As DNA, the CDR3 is TGCGCCAATGGGTTTAGCGGGGGACCTTACAATGAGCAGTTCTTC.

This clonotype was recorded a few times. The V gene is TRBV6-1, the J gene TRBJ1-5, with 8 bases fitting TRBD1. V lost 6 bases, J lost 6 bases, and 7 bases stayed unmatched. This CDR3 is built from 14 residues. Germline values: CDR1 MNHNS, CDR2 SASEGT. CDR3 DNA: TGTGCCAGCAGAGACAGGGGTATGAGTCAGCCCCAGCATTTT. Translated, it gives CASRDRGMSQPQHF.

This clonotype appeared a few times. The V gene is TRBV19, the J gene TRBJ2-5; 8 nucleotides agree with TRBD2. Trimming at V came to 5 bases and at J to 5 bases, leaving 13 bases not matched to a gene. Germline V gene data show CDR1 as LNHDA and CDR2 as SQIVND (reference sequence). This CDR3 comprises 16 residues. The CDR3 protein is CASSSSGTRGRETQYF. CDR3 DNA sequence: TGTGCCAGTAGTTCCTCCGGGACTAGAGGACGCGAGACCCAGTACTTC.

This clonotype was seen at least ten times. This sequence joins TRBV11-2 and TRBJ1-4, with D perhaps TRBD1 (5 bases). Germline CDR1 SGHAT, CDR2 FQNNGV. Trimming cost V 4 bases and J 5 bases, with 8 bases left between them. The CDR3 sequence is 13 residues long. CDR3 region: CASSSRDNEKLFF. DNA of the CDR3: TGTGCCAGCAGCTCCCGGGACAATGAAAAACTGTTTTTT.

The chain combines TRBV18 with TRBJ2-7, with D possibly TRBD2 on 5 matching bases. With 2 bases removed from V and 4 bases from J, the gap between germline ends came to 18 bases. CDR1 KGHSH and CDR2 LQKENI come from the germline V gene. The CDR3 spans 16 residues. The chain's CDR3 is CASSPYGGPEGYEQYF. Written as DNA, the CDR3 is TGTGCCAGCTCACCATATGGCGGGCCCGAGGGTTACGAGCAGTACTTC.

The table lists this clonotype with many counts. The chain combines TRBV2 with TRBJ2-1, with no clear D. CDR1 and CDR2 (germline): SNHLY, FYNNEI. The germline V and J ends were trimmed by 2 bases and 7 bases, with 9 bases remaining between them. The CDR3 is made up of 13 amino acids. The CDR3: CASSEYLPNEQFF. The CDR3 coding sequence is TGTGCCAGCAGTGAATATCTGCCGAATGAGCAGTTCTTC.

In nucleotides, the CDR3 is TGTGCCAGCAGGAACGGACGGGCCTCCGGGAACATTCAGTACTTC. Encoded protein: CASRNGRASGNIQYF. This chain uses TRBV2 with TRBJ2-4, with D uncertain. The V end lost 6 bases, the J end lost 7 bases, and 19 bases lay between the germline ends. In germline, CDR1 is SNHLY, CDR2 FYNNEI. The CDR3 loop spans 15 amino acids.

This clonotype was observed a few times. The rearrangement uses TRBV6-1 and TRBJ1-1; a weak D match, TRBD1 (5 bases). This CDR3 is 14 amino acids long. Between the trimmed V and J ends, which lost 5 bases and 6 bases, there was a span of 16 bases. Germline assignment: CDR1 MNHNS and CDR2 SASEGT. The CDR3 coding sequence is TGTGCCAGCAGTACCATACAGGAGTGGGCTGAAGCTTTCTTT. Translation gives CASSTIQEWAEAFF.

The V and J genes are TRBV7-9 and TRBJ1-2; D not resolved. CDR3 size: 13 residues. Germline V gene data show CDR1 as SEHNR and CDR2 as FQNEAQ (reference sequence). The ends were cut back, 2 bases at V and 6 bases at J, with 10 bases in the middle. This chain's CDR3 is CASSLHGSNGYTF. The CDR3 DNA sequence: TGTGCCAGCAGCTTACACGGGTCGAATGGCTACACCTTC.

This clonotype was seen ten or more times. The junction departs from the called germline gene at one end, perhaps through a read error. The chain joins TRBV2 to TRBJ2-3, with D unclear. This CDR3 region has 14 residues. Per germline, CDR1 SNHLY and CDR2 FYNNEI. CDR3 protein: CASNEEPITDTRYF. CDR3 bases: TGTGCCAGCAATGAGGAACCGATCACAGATACGCGGTATTTT.

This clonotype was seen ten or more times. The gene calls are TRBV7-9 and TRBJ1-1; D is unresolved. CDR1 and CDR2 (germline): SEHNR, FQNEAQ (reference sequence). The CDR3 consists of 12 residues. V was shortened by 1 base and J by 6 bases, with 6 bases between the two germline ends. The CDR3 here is CASSLGRPEAFF. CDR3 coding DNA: TGTGCCAGCAGCTTAGGTCGCCCTGAAGCTTTCTTT. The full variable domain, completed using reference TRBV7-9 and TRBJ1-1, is DTGVSQNPRHKITKRGQNVTFRCDPISEHNRLYWYRQTLGQGPEFLTYFQNEAQLEKSRLLSDRFSAERPKGSFSTLEIQRTEQGDSAMYLCASSLGRPEAFFGQGTRLTVV.

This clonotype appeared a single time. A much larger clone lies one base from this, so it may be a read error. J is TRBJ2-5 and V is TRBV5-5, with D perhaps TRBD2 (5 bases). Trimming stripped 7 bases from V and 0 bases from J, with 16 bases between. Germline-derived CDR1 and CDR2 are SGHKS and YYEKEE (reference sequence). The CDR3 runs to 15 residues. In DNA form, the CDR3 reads TGTGCCAGCGGCTCCGGAGGAGTATACCAAGAGACCCAGTACTTC. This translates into CASGSGGVYQETQYF.

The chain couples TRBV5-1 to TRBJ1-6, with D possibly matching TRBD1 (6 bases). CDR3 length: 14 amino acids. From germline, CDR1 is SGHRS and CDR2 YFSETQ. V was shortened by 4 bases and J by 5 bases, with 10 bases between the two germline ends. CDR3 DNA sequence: TGCGCCAGCAGCCGGGACACAGATAATTCACCCCTCCACTTT. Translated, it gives CASSRDTDNSPLHF.

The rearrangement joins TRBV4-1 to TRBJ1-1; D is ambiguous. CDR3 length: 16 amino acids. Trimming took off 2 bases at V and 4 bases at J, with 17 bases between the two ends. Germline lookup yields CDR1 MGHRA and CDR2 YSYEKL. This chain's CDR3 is CASSQWAGTDGTEAFF. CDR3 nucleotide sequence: TGCGCCAGCAGCCAATGGGCAGGAACGGACGGCACTGAAGCTTTCTTT.

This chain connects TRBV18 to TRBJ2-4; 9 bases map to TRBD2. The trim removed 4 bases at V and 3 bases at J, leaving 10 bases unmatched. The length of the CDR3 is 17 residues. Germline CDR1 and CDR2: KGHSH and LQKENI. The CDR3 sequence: CASSLLAGQYGKNIQYF. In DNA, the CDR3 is TGTGCCAGCTCACTTCTAGCGGGGCAATATGGCAAAAACATTCAGTACTTC.

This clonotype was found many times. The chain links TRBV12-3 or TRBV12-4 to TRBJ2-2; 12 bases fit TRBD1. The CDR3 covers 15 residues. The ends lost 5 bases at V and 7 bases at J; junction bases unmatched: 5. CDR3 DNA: TGTGCCAGCAGTGTGGGGACAGGGGGCAACGGGGAGCTGTTTTTT. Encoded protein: CASSVGTGGNGELFF.